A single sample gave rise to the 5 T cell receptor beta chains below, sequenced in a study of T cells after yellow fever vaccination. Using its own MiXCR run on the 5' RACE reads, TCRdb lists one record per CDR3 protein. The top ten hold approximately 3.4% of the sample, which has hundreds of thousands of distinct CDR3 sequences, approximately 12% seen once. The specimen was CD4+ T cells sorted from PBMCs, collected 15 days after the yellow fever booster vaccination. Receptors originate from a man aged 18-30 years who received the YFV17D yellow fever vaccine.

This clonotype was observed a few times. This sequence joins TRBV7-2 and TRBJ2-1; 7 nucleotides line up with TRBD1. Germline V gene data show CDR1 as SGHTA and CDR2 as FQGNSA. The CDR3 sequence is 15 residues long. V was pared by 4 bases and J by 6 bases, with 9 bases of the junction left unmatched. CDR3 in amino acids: CASSSRGTDPNEQFF. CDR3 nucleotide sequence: TGTGCCAGCAGCTCTCGAGGGACAGACCCCAATGAGCAGTTCTTC. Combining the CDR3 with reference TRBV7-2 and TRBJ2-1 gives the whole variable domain GAGVSQSPSNKVTEKGKDVELRCDPISGHTALYWYRQSLGQGLEFLIYFQGNSAPDKSGLPSDRFSAERTGGSVSTLTIQRTQQEDSAVYLCASSSRGTDPNEQFFGPGTRLTVL.

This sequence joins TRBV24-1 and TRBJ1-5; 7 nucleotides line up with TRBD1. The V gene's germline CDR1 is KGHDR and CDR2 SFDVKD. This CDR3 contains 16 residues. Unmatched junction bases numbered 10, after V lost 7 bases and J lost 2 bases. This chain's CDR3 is CATSSRYGTGNQPQHF. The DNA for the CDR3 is TGTGCCACCAGCTCCCGGTATGGGACAGGCAATCAGCCCCAGCATTTT.

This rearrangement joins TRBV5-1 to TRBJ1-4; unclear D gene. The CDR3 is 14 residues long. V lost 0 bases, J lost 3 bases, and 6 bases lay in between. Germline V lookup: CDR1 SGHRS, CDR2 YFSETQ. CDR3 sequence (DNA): TGCGCCAGCAGCTTGGGGGAGGCTAATGAAAAACTGTTTTTT. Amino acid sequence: CASSLGEANEKLFF.

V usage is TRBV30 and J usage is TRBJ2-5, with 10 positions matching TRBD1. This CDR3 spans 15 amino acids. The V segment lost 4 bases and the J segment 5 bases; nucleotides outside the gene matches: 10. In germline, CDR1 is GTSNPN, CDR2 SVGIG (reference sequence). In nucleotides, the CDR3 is TGTGCCTGGAACCCCCGGGACAGGGGCGGGGAGACCCAGTACTTC. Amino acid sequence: CAWNPRDRGGETQYF.

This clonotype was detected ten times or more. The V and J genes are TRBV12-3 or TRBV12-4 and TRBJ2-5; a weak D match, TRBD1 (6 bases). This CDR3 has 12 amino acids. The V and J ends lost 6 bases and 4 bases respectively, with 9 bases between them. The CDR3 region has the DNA TGTGCCAGCAGCTTACAGGGAGAGACCCAGTACTTC. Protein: CASSLQGETQYF.